Below, 31 T cell receptor beta chains from the same sample are listed, as sequenced in a study of beta chain features in type 1 diabetes. Notes on the study in general: Significant though moderate, a shortening of TCRB CDR3s appeared in all four CD4+ subsets of Type 1 diabetes patients.

Expressed TCRB transcripts got sequenced, as all isolated RNA was reverse transcribed. Clones were sequenced by immunoSEQ multiplex PCR, and TCRdb holds only the in-frame ones, with some missing. The sample includes hundreds of thousands of clones, about 14% seen only once; the top ten take 0.04%. Which antigens these TCRs recognize remains unknown. The sequencing sample was made of naive CD4+ T cells from blood. All receptors derive from a man aged 18 to 29 with type 1 diabetes.

This clone has a handful of counts. The rearrangement links TRBV6-5 to TRBJ2-3, with D perhaps TRBD2 (5 bases). This CDR3 comprises 14 residues. Trimming cost V 6 bases and J 4 bases, with 14 bases left between them. Germline V gene data show CDR1 as MNHEY and CDR2 as SVGAGI. The CDR3 DNA is TGTGCCAGCAGCCCCTCGGGAATCGCAGATACGCAGTATTTT. It translates to CASSPSGIADTQYF.

The gene calls are TRBV5-4 and TRBJ2-7; D might be TRBD1 (6 bases). Trimming cost V 0 bases and J 4 bases, with 14 bases left between them. The length of the CDR3 is 15 residues. Germline V lookup: CDR1 SGHNT, CDR2 YYREEE (reference sequence). The CDR3 sequence is CASSLAPGQTYEQYF. As DNA, the CDR3 is TGTGCCAGCAGCTTGGCTCCGGGACAAACTTACGAGCAGTACTTC.

V and J are TRBV30 and TRBJ2-7; 7 bases agree with TRBD1. CDR3 length equals 12 residues. Germline loops: CDR1 GTSNPN, CDR2 SVGIG (reference sequence). Germline trimming cut 2 bases from V and 6 bases from J; bases unmatched to any gene: 4. CDR3 sequence (DNA): TGTGCCTGGAGTAGCCCAGGGGGCGAGCAGTACTTC. Protein product: CAWSSPGGEQYF. Combining the CDR3 with reference TRBV30 and TRBJ2-7 gives the whole variable domain SQTIHQWPATLVQPVGSPLSLECTVEGTSNPNLYWYRQAAGRGLQLLFYSVGIGQISSEVPQNLSASRPQDRQFILSSKKLLLSDSGFYLCAWSSPGGEQYFGPGTRLTVT.

This clone was recorded a few times. The chain links TRBV11-2 to TRBJ1-3; TRBD1 is a possible D gene (5 bases). Trimming removed 10 bases at V and 6 bases at J, with 19 bases between. CDR3 length equals 14 residues. Germline CDR1 SGHAT, CDR2 FQNNGV. CDR3: CATRGLSGENTIYF. CDR3 sequence (DNA): TGTGCCACGCGGGGCCTCTCTGGTGAAAACACCATATATTTT.

This clone showed up just a few times. J is TRBJ2-3 and V is TRBV18; TRBD2 agrees at 8 bases. Germline CDR1 is KGHSH and CDR2 is LQKENI. This CDR3 has 14 residues. V gave up 5 bases and J gave up 1 base; unmatched junction bases: 2. CDR3 nucleotides: TGTGCCAGCTCAGTGACTAGCGGCACAGATACGCAGTATTTT. This codes for CASSVTSGTDTQYF.

CDR3 DNA sequence: TGTGCCAGCAGCCAGGGACAGGGGATCACAGATACGCAGTATTTT. Residues: CASSQGQGITDTQYF. V and J are TRBV4-2 and TRBJ2-3; 10 bases fit TRBD1. Trimming cost V 3 bases and J 2 bases; bases outside gene matches: 2. The CDR3 spans 15 residues. Per germline, CDR1 LGHNA and CDR2 YNFKEQ.

This clone turned up a few times. This chain uses TRBV13 with TRBJ1-2; D gene unclear. Per germline, CDR1 PRHDT and CDR2 FYEKMQ (reference sequence). The V and J ends lost 0 bases and 4 bases respectively, with 9 bases between them. This CDR3 comprises 14 residues. CDR3 in amino acids: CASSLGQLSYGYTF. The DNA of the CDR3 is TGTGCCAGCAGCTTAGGACAGCTGTCCTATGGCTACACCTTC.

This rearrangement joins TRBV28 to TRBJ1-2; D is ambiguous. Trimming left V 6 bases short and J 5 bases short, with 10 bases between. CDR1 is MDHEN and CDR2 is SYDVKM in the germline V gene. This CDR3 spans 12 amino acids. CDR3 coding DNA: TGTGCCAGCAGCCGCGGACCTTATGGCTACACCTTC. This gives the protein CASSRGPYGYTF.

Concerning this clone itself: This CDR3 is also generated by other DNA sequences in the sample. The V and J genes are TRBV7-2 and TRBJ2-7, with TRBD1 matching over 8 bases. Germline assignment: CDR1 SGHTA and CDR2 FQGNSA. Unmatched junction bases numbered 7, after V lost 5 bases and J lost 4 bases. The CDR3 extends over 14 amino acids. The CDR3 DNA reads as TGTGCCAGCAGCCCCCGGACAGGGTCTTACGAGCAGTACTTC. Translation gives CASSPRTGSYEQYF.

This clone was counted between two and nine times. This chain uses TRBV7-2 with TRBJ2-6; 8 bases map to TRBD1. From germline, CDR1 is SGHTA and CDR2 FQGNSA. CDR3 length: 17 amino acids. Losses at the gene ends were 3 bases for V and 0 bases for J; bases not matched to a gene: 4. The CDR3, as DNA: TGTGCCAGCAGCTTGATACAGGGGGGCTCTGGGGCCAACGTCCTGACTTTC. This translates into CASSLIQGGSGANVLTF.

V usage is TRBV28 and J usage is TRBJ2-7; 7 positions agree with TRBD2. V lost 6 bases to trimming and J lost 1 base; unmatched junction nucleotides: 3. This CDR3 is built from 13 residues. The germline V gene encodes CDR1 MDHEN and CDR2 SYDVKM. CDR3 sequence reads: CASRTGGSYEQYF. The DNA for the CDR3 is TGTGCCAGCAGAACGGGAGGATCCTACGAGCAGTACTTC. Based on the CDR3 plus reference TRBV28 and TRBJ2-7, the full variable domain is DVKVTQSSRYLVKRTGEKVFLECVQDMDHENMFWYRQDPGLGLRLIYFSYDVKMKEKGDIPEGYSVSREKKERFSLILESASTNQTSMYLCASRTGGSYEQYFGPGTRLTVT.

The chain couples TRBV7-9 to TRBJ2-3, with TRBD2 matching 11 bases. V lost 5 bases to trimming and J lost 12 bases; unmatched junction nucleotides: 10. Germline-derived CDR1 and CDR2 are SEHNR and FQNEAQ (reference sequence). The CDR3 spans 14 residues. The CDR3 sequence is CASSIRGTSGAQYF. The CDR3 DNA is TGTGCCAGCAGCATACGAGGGACTAGCGGAGCCCAGTATTTT. The whole variable domain, remainder taken from reference TRBV7-9 and TRBJ2-3, is DTGVSQNPRHKITKRGQNVTFRCDPISEHNRLYWYRQTLGQGPEFLTYFQNEAQLEKSRLLSDRFSAERPKGSFSTLEIQRTEQGDSAMYLCASSIRGTSGAQYFGPGTRLTVL.

This clone occurred a few times. The genes are TRBV30 and TRBJ2-5; tentative D call: TRBD2 (5 bases). The CDR3 runs to 12 residues. Germline V gene data show CDR1 as GTSNPN and CDR2 as SVGIG (reference sequence). V was trimmed by 5 bases and J by 9 bases, leaving 16 bases between them. CDR3 loop: CAWEVGVVAQYF. For the CDR3, the DNA is TGTGCCTGGGAGGTCGGGGTGGTGGCCCAGTACTTC. Filled out from reference TRBV30 and TRBJ2-5, the complete variable domain reads SQTIHQWPATLVQPVGSPLSLECTVEGTSNPNLYWYRQAAGRGLQLLFYSVGIGQISSEVPQNLSASRPQDRQFILSSKKLLLSDSGFYLCAWEVGVVAQYFGPGTRLLVL.

The J gene is TRBJ2-7, the V gene TRBV6-5; no reliable D call. The CDR3 totals 12 residues. Germline CDR1 and CDR2: MNHEY and SVGAGI. The V end lost 7 bases, the J end lost 5 bases, and 12 bases lay between the germline ends. The DNA for the CDR3 is TGTGCCAGCACAAGCTCCGGCAACGAGCAGTACTTC. This gives the protein CASTSSGNEQYF.

This clone turned up a few times. The gene calls are TRBV19 and TRBJ1-1; unclear D gene. Trimming removed 11 bases at V and 2 bases at J, with 15 bases between. This CDR3 contains 13 residues. Germline-derived CDR1 and CDR2 are LNHDA and SQIVND (reference sequence). The CDR3 sequence: CASIDSGNTEAFF. Here the CDR3 DNA reads TGTGCCTCCATCGATAGCGGAAACACTGAAGCTTTCTTT.

In this sample, this clone turned up a few times. The chain links TRBV29-1 to TRBJ1-5; D possibly corresponds to TRBD1 (5 bases). The CDR3 spans 12 residues. V lost 4 bases and J 6 bases, leaving 10 bases between the germline ends. The germline CDR1 and CDR2 sequences are SQVTM and ANQGSEA. The CDR3 sequence is CSVAQVGQPQHF. The CDR3, as DNA: TGCAGCGTTGCACAGGTCGGTCAGCCCCAGCATTTT.

This clone turned up a few times. The chain uses TRBV30 and TRBJ1-5, with 7 bases aligning to TRBD1. V dropped 1 base and J dropped 6; count of bases not matched to a gene: 3. Germline values: CDR1 GTSNPN, CDR2 SVGIG (reference sequence). The CDR3 has 13 amino acids. The CDR3 bases are TGTGCCTGGAGTGGGGCAGGGGGTCAGCCCCAGCATTTT. It translates to CAWSGAGGQPQHF.

The table lists this clone with a few counts. The genes are TRBV10-3 and TRBJ1-2; TRBD1 aligns across 9 bases. J was trimmed by 4 bases and V by 6 bases; bases with no gene match: 9. Germline CDR1 and CDR2: ENHRY and SYGVKD. There are 15 residues in the CDR3. CDR3 sequence: CAIRDDRGFIYGYTF. The CDR3 DNA sequence: TGTGCCATCAGGGACGACAGGGGGTTCATCTATGGCTACACCTTC.

The CDR3 sequence is CASSENTPGYTF. CDR3 DNA: TGTGCCAGCAGTGAAAATACACCTGGCTACACCTTC. The rearrangement uses TRBV6-1 and TRBJ1-2; no firm D call. The CDR3 contains 12 residues. Germline CDR1 is MNHNS and CDR2 is SASEGT. The V and J ends lost 2 bases and 7 bases respectively, with 8 bases between them.

The genes are TRBV6-1 and TRBJ2-1; D perhaps matches TRBD2 (5 bases). The CDR3 length is 13 residues. V was trimmed by 5 bases and J by 4 bases, leaving 9 bases between them. Per germline, CDR1 MNHNS and CDR2 SASEGT. The DNA for the CDR3 is TGTGCCAGCAGTAAGCGGACTTACAATGAGCAGTTCTTC. Translating it yields CASSKRTYNEQFF.

This sequence joins TRBV5-8 and TRBJ2-3; perhaps D is TRBD1 or TRBD2 (5 bases each). Trimming took off 4 bases at V and 2 bases at J, with 17 bases between the two ends. The V gene's germline CDR1 is SGHTS and CDR2 YDEGEE. The CDR3 has 16 amino acids. CDR3 in DNA: TGTGCCAGCAGCGTAGCCGGGACGAGCTACACAGATACGCAGTATTTT. Amino acid sequence: CASSVAGTSYTDTQYF.

Written as DNA, the CDR3 is TGTGCCAGCAGCCCCCTGGCAGAGACCCAGTACTTC. The encoded protein is CASSPLAETQYF. This chain links TRBV7-2 with TRBJ2-5; D remains unclear. This CDR3 is 12 amino acids long. Trimming removed 5 bases from V and 4 bases from J, with 8 bases in between. Germline V gene data show CDR1 as SGHTA and CDR2 as FQGNSA.

The table lists this clone with a few counts. V and J are TRBV4-3 and TRBJ2-3, with TRBD1 matching over 8 bases. The CDR3 runs 16 residues. CDR1 and CDR2 (germline): LGHNA, YSLEER. J lost 2 bases, V lost 4 bases, and 8 bases had no gene match. DNA for the CDR3: TGCGCCAGCAGCCTGACAGACAGGGGAATCACAGATACGCAGTATTTT. Its translation: CASSLTDRGITDTQYF.

This clone was seen only a few times. J is TRBJ2-7 and V is TRBV7-2, with TRBD2 identical over 7 bases. V dropped 10 bases and J dropped 4; count of bases not matched to a gene: 10. Germline CDR1 and CDR2: SGHTA and FQGNSA. CDR3 size: 13 residues. CDR3: CATGVAGSYEQYF. CDR3 coding DNA: TGTGCCACCGGGGTAGCGGGTTCATACGAGCAGTACTTC.

The chain links TRBV14 to TRBJ2-2, with 12 bases fitting TRBD2. The J segment lost 5 bases and the V segment lost 6 bases, leaving 7 bases of the junction unmatched. The CDR3 length is 16 residues. Germline V lookup: CDR1 SGHDN, CDR2 FVKESK. The CDR3 sequence is CASSRLAGDETGELFF. As DNA, the CDR3 is TGTGCCAGCAGTAGACTAGCGGGAGATGAAACCGGGGAGCTGTTTTTT.

This chain uses TRBV5-4 with TRBJ1-6, with D perhaps matching TRBD1 (5 bases). Germline V lookup: CDR1 SGHNT, CDR2 YYREEE (reference sequence). Trimming cost V 5 bases and J 11 bases, with 14 bases left between them. The CDR3 has 13 residues. CDR3 coding DNA: TGTGCCAGCAGTAATCGGGACCCAGCACCCCTCCACTTT. Translated, it gives CASSNRDPAPLHF.

The rearrangement uses TRBV5-6 and TRBJ1-2; 11 bases are a match to TRBD1. The germline CDR1 and CDR2 sequences are SGHDT and YYEEEE. The CDR3 runs 14 residues. V dropped 6 bases and J dropped 6; count of bases not matched to a gene: 7. CDR3 DNA: TGTGCCAGCACCGGGGACAGGGGGTCAAATGGCTACACCTTC. This gives the protein CASTGDRGSNGYTF.

This clone was counted only a few times. V and J are TRBV30 and TRBJ2-2; 7 positions agree with TRBD2. The CDR3 contains 15 residues. The V segment lost 0 bases and the J segment 3 bases; nucleotides outside the gene matches: 4. The germline CDR1 and CDR2 sequences are GTSNPN and SVGIG (reference sequence). The CDR3 nucleotides are TGTGCCTGGAGTGTACGCCTAGCGGACACCGGGGAGCTGTTTTTT. It specifies CAWSVRLADTGELFF.

The chain carries TRBV6-5 and TRBJ1-6; 7 positions agree with TRBD1. V trimming: 7 bases; J trimming: 9 bases; junction bases outside the gene matches: 9. Germline values: CDR1 MNHEY, CDR2 SVGAGI. The CDR3 is made up of 14 amino acids. DNA of the CDR3: TGTGCCAGCACACGGGACAGTGGAACTTCACCCCTCCACTTT. Translation: CASTRDSGTSPLHF.

The count of this clone is one. J is TRBJ1-3 and V is TRBV6-1; D not resolved. This CDR3 is built from 16 residues. Trimming removed 1 base at V and 4 bases at J, with 14 bases between. Germline V gene sequence: CDR1 MNHNS, CDR2 SASEGT. In nucleotides, the CDR3 is TGTGCCAGCAGTGAAGAACGGCAGAAACTAGGAAACACCATATATTTT. Amino acid sequence: CASSEERQKLGNTIYF.

The V gene is TRBV30, the J gene TRBJ1-5; possibly TRBD1 for D (5 bases). CDR1 is GTSNPN and CDR2 is SVGIG in the germline V gene (reference sequence). The CDR3 covers 16 residues. Trimming cost V 1 base and J 4 bases, with 17 bases left between them. CDR3 in amino acids: CAWSASPGAVNQPQHF. The CDR3 DNA is TGTGCCTGGAGTGCAAGCCCCGGGGCTGTTAATCAGCCCCAGCATTTT.